This TCR beta chain was documented in a study of shared clonotypes between healthy human individuals. Produced via immunoSEQ multiplex PCR; TCRdb's table is partial and in-frame only. The sample includes around 500,000 clones, 75% to 85% of them seen just once. V shed 7 bases and J shed 0 bases, with 11 bases lying between them. Germline V gene sequence: CDR1 SGHRS, CDR2 YFSETQ. The CDR3 is 14 residues long. Sample: PBMCs. The rearrangement joins TRBV5-1 to TRBJ2-4; D is ambiguous. This TCR was recovered from a woman aged 40 to 50 in good health. Some clones in this sample may be carry-over from other donors' samples. The CDR3 DNA follows: TGCGCCAGCCGCAACCCTCTAGCCAAAAACATTCAGTACTTC. It translates to CASRNPLAKNIQYF.